This TCR beta chain was retrieved from a study of control samples from healthy donors and cancer patients. Using immunoSEQ multiplex PCR, the repertoire was profiled, and TCRdb retains in-frame clones only, with some absent. The sample contains 150,000 to 180,000 clones, over 85% of which appear only once. Germline CDR1 reads MNHEY; CDR2 reads SMNVEV (reference sequence). With 3 bases removed from V and 2 bases from J, the gap between germline ends came to 5 bases. The CDR3 is 13 residues long. The origin of this receptor is a man in his forties or fifties in good health. The chain links TRBV27 to TRBJ1-5; D not certain. The material sequenced was blood. In DNA form, the CDR3 reads TGTGCCAGCAGTTTGGTGCGCAATCAGCCCCAGCATTTT. It codes for CASSLVRNQPQHF.